This entry describes one TCR beta chain. Its target is not known. Time point specified: week 11, during vaccination. Doses comprised 300 ug of mutant IDH1 20-mer peptide each, plus topical imiquimod. The data were taken from a study of a mutant IDH1 vaccine in newly diagnosed glioma. The overall study: Of treated patients, 62.5% were men and approximately 40% women, averaging roughly 40 years.

Sequenced by immunoSEQ multiplex PCR; TCRdb stores in-frame clones only, minus some. The sample includes some 59,000 clones, approximately 90% of them seen just once. The source of this sequence is a man aged 35 to 55 with glioma. Sequencing used PBMCs, obtained from a glioma patient whose treatment included an IDH1 peptide vaccine.

The CDR3 spells CASGLGTELNIQYF. For the CDR3, the DNA is TGTGCCAGCGGCCTAGGGACAGAGTTAAACATTCAGTACTTC. This rearrangement joins TRBV6-5 to TRBJ2-4; 7 bases are shared with TRBD1. The CDR3 loop spans 14 amino acids. The V gene end was trimmed by 8 bases and the J gene end by 6 bases; junction bases not matched to a gene: 10. Germline-derived CDR1 and CDR2 are MNHEY and SVGAGI.